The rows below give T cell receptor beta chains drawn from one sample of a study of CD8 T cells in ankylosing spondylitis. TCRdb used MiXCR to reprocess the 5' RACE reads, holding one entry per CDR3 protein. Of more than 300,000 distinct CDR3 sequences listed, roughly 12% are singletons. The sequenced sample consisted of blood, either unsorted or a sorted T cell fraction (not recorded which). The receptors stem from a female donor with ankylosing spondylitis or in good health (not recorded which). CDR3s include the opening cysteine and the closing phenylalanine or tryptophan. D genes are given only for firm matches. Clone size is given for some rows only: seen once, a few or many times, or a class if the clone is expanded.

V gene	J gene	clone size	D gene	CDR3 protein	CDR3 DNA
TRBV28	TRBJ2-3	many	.	CASSFAGRTSTDTQYF	TGTGCCAGCAGTTTCGCAGGGAGGACTAGCACAGATACGCAGTATTTT
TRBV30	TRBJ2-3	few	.	CAWMRATDTQYF	TGTGCCTGGATGAGGGCCACAGATACGCAGTATTTT
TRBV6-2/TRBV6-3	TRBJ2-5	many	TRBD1	CASSPGQGRRTQYF	TGTGCCAGCAGTCCAGGACAGGGGCGCAGGACCCAGTACTTC
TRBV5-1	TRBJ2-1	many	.	CASSLEDNEQFF	TGCGCCAGCAGCTTAGAGGACAATGAGCAGTTCTTC
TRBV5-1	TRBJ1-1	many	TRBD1	CASSADRDTEAFF	TGCGCCAGCAGCGCCGACAGGGACACTGAAGCTTTCTTT
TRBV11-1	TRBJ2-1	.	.	CASNKDLSSNEQFF	TGTGCCAGCAATAAAGATTTGAGTAGTAATGAGCAGTTCTTC
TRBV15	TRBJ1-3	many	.	CATSRELPDVHSGNTIYF	TGTGCCACCAGCAGAGAACTACCGGACGTCCACTCTGGAAACACCATATATTTT
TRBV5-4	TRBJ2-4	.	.	CASSSPSEDYQYF	TGTGCCAGCAGCTCGCCCTCCGAGGACTACCAGTACTTC
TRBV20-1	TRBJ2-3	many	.	CSARSEGTYTQYF	TGCAGTGCTAGAAGCGAGGGGACTTATACGCAGTATTTT
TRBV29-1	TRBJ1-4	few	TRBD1	CSVQKGGTNEKLFF	TGCAGCGTTCAGAAAGGGGGCACTAATGAAAAACTGTTTTTT
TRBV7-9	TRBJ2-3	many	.	CASSLSRTDTQYF	TGTGCCAGCAGCTTATCTCGCACAGATACGCAGTATTTT
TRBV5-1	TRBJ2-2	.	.	CASSSGLGARTGELFF	TGCGCCAGCAGCTCGGGCCTGGGGGCGAGGACCGGGGAGCTGTTTTTT
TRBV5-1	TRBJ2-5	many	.	CASSLFSGEETQYF	TGCGCCAGCAGCTTGTTCTCAGGGGAAGAGACCCAGTACTTC
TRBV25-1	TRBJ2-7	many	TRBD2	CASSDRGLAGLYEQYF	TGTGCCAGCAGTGACCGGGGACTAGCGGGACTGTACGAGCAGTACTTC
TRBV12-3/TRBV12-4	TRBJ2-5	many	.	CASSGRAFQETQYF	TGTGCCAGCAGTGGCCGGGCCTTTCAAGAGACCCAGTACTTC
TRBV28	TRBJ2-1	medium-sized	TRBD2	CASSLAGEVDEQFF	TGTGCCAGCAGTTTAGCGGGAGAAGTAGATGAGCAGTTCTTC
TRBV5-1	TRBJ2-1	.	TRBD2	CASSLAGPWDGGGPPEQFF	TGCGCCAGCAGCTTGGCCGGGCCGTGGGACGGGGGAGGGCCGCCTGAGCAGTTCTTC
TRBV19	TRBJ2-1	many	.	CASTDRGSVGYNEQFF	TGTGCCAGTACCGATAGGGGTTCAGTAGGATACAATGAGCAGTTCTTC
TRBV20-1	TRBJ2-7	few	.	CSAEGTNSYEQYF	TGCAGTGCCGAGGGAACAAATTCCTACGAGCAGTACTTC
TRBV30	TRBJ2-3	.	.	CACLLGPDTQYF	TGTGCCTGTTTATTGGGGCCAGATACGCAGTATTTT
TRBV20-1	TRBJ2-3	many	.	CSARDVRRADTDTQYF	TGCAGTGCTAGAGATGTCCGGCGGGCGGACACAGATACGCAGTATTTT
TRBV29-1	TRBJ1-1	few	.	CSVALPGHMNTEAFF	TGCAGCGTTGCCCTACCGGGACACATGAACACTGAAGCTTTCTTT
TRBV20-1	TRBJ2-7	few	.	CSASSLADLAEQYF	TGCAGTGCTTCGAGCTTGGCCGACCTGGCCGAGCAGTACTTC
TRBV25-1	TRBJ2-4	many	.	CASSESAPTGLYF	TGTGCCAGCAGTGAATCAGCGCCCACCGGTCTGTACTTC
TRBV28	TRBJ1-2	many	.	CASSFAGRDYGYTF	TGTGCCAGCAGTTTTGCGGGACGAGACTATGGCTACACCTTC
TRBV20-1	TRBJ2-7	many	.	CSVLRSGAYEQYF	TGCAGTGTTCTTCGGTCGGGGGCCTACGAGCAGTACTTC
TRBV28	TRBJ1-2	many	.	CASSPRNYGQPGGYTF	TGTGCCAGCAGTCCCCGAAACTACGGACAGCCAGGTGGCTACACCTTC
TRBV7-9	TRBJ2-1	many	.	CASSLGPGDRHEQFF	TGTGCCAGCAGCTTAGGGCCAGGGGACCGCCATGAGCAGTTCTTC
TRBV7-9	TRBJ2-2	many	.	CASSPRDGNTGELFF	TGTGCCAGCAGCCCCCGGGACGGCAACACCGGGGAGCTGTTTTTT
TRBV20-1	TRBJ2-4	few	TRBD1	CSARDRKVTGGHIQYF	TGCAGTGCTAGAGATAGGAAGGTTACAGGGGGTCACATTCAGTACTTC
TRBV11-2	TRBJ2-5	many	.	CASSSQGLQETQYF	TGTGCCAGCAGCTCACAGGGCCTCCAAGAGACCCAGTACTTC
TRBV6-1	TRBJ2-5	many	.	CASSEGSGRETQYF	TGTGCCAGCAGTGAAGGAAGTGGAAGAGAGACCCAGTACTTC
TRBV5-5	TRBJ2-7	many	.	CASSLSQGGYEQYF	TGTGCCAGCAGCTTGTCGCAGGGAGGCTACGAGCAGTACTTC
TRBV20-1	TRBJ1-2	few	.	CSARDLPYGYTF	TGCAGTGCTAGAGATTTGCCCTATGGCTACACCTTC
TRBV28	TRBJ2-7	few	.	CASSGGAGIGEQYF	TGTGCCAGCAGTGGGGGAGCAGGGATAGGGGAGCAGTACTTC
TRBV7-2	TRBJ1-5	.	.	CASSLGVYSNQPQHF	TGTGCCAGCAGCTTAGGGGTATATAGCAATCAGCCCCAGCATTTT
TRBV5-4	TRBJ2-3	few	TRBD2	CASSLGLAGGPGSESTQYF	TGTGCCAGCAGCTTAGGACTAGCGGGGGGGCCTGGTTCTGAGAGCACGCAGTATTTT
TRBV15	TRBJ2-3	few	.	CATSRGTPRSTDTQYF	TGTGCCACCAGCAGAGGGACACCCAGGAGCACAGATACGCAGTATTTT
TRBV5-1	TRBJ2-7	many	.	CASSREGASYEQYF	TGCGCCAGCAGCAGAGAAGGCGCATCCTACGAGCAGTACTTC
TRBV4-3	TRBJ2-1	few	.	CASSQDRTNNEQFF	TGCGCCAGCAGCCAAGATAGAACAAACAATGAGCAGTTCTTC
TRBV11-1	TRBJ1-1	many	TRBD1	CASSATGTVGAFF	TGTGCCAGCAGCGCAACCGGGACAGTAGGGGCTTTCTTT
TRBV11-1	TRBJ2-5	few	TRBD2	CATSSSGGQDYSGETQYF	TGTGCCACTTCCTCGAGCGGGGGGCAGGACTATTCGGGAGAGACCCAGTACTTC
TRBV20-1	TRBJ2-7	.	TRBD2	CSALAGGGEQYF	TGCAGTGCGTTAGCGGGAGGAGGCGAGCAGTACTTC
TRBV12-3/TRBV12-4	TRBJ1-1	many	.	CASSPAGGASEAFF	TGTGCCAGCAGCCCAGCTGGGGGGGCCTCTGAAGCTTTCTTT
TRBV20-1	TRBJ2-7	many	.	CSARSGLGYSYEQYF	TGCAGTGCTAGGTCTGGACTCGGATACTCCTACGAGCAGTACTTC
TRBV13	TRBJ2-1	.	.	CASSTRTDNEQFF	TGTGCCAGCAGCACCCGGACAGACAATGAGCAGTTCTTC
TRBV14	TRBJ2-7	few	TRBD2	CASKRTSGAYEQYF	TGTGCCAGCAAAAGGACTAGCGGAGCCTACGAGCAGTACTTC
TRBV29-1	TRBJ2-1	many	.	CSVHSANEQFF	TGCAGCGTCCACAGTGCCAATGAGCAGTTCTTC
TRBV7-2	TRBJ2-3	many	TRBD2	CASSWGLAGVRTDTQYF	TGTGCCAGCAGCTGGGGACTAGCGGGAGTACGAACAGATACGCAGTATTTT
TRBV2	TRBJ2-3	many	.	CATSPTRTDTQYF	TGTGCCACCTCGCCGACTCGCACAGATACGCAGTATTTT
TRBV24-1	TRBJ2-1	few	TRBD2	CATSSGLAGVSYNEQFF	TGTGCCACCAGCTCGGGACTAGCGGGAGTCTCCTACAATGAGCAGTTCTTC
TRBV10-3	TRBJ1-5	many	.	CAIKDSNQPQHF	TGTGCCATCAAAGACAGCAATCAGCCCCAGCATTTT
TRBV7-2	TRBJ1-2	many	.	CASSLDRVYGYTF	TGTGCCAGCAGCTTAGACAGGGTCTATGGCTACACCTTC
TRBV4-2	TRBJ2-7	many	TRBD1	CASSYSQGQVYEQYF	TGTGCCAGCAGCTACAGTCAGGGACAGGTCTACGAGCAGTACTTC
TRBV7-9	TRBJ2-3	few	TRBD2	CASSRLLADTADTQYF	TGTGCCAGCAGCCGGCTACTAGCGGATACCGCAGATACGCAGTATTTT
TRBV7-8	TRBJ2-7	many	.	CASSLALGRGHYF	TGTGCCAGCAGCTTAGCGCTCGGGCGGGGCCATTACTTC
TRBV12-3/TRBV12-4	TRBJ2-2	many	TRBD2	CASSLASGRGTGELFF	TGTGCCAGCAGTTTAGCGAGCGGGAGGGGGACCGGGGAGCTGTTTTTT
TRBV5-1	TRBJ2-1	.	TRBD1	CASILTQGAGNEQFF	TGCGCCAGCATCCTGACTCAGGGGGCAGGGAATGAGCAGTTCTTC